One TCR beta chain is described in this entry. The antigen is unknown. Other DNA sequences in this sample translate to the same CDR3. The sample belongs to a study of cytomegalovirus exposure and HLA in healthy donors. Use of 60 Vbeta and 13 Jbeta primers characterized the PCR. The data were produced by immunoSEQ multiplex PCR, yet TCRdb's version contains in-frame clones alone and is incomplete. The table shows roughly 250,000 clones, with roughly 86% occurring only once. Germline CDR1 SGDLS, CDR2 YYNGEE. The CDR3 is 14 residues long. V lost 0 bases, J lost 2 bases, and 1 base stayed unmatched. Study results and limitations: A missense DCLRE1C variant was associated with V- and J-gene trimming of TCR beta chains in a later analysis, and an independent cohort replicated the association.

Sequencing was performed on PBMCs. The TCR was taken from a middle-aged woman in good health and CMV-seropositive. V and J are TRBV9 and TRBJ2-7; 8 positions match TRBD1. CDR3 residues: CASSVGDRTYEQYF. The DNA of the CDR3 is TGTGCCAGCAGCGTAGGGGACAGGACCTACGAGCAGTACTTC.